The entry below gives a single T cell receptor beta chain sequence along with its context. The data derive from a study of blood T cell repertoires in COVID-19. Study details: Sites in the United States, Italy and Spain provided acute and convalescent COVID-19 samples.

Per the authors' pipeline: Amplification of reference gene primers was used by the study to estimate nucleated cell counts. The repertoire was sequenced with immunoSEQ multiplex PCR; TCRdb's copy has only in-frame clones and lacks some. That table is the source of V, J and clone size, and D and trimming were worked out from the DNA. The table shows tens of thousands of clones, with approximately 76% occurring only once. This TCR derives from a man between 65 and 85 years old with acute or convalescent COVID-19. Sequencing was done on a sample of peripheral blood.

CDR3 DNA: TGTGCCCGATGGGACAGGTACTCCTACGAGCAGTACTTC. Its protein is CARWDRYSYEQYF. This sequence joins TRBV28 and TRBJ2-7; 8 bases map to TRBD1. The V segment lost 11 bases and the J segment 0 bases; nucleotides outside the gene matches: 6. Germline V gene lookup returns CDR1 MDHEN and CDR2 SYDVKM. The CDR3 runs 13 residues.